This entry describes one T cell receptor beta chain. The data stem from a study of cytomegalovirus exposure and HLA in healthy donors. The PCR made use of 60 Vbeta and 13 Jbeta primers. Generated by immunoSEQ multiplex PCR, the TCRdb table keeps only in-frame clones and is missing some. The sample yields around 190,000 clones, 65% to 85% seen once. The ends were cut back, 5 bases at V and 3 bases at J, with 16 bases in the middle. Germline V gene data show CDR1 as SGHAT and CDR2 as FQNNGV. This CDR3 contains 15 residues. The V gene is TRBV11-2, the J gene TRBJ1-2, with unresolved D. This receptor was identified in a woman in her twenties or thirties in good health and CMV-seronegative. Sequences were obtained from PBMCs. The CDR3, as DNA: TGTGCCAGCAGCCCCCCGAGGGAGACCTACTATGGCTACACCTTC. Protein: CASSPPRETYYGYTF.